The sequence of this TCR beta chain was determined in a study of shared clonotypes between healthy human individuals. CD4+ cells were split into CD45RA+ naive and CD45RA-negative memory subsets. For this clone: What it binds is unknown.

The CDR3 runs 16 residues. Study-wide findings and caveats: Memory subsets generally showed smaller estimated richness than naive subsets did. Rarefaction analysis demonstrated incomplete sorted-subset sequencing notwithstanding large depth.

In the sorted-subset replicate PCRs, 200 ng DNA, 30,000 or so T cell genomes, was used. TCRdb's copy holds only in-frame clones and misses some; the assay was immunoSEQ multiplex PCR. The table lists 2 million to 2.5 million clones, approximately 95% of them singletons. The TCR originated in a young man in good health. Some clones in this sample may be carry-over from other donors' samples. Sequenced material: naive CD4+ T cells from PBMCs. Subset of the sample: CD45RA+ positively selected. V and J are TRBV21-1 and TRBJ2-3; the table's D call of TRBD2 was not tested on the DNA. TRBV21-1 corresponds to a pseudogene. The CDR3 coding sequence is TGTGCCAGCACCGCAAGGCCAGCGGATAGCACAGATACGCAGTATTTT. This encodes CASTARPADSTDTQYF.